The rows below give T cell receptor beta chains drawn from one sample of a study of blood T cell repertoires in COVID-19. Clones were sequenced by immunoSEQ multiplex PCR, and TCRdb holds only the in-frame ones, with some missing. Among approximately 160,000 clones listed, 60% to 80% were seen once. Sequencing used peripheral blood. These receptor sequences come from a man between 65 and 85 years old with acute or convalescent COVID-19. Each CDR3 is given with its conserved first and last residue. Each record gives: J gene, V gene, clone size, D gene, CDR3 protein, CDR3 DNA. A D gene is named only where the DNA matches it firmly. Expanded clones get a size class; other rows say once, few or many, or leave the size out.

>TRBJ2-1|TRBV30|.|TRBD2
CAWSVRLAGGGEQFF
TGTGCCTGGAGTGTACGTCTAGCGGGAGGTGGTGAGCAGTTCTTC
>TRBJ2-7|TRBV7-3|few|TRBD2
CASSFGAGGPYEQYF
TGTGCCAGCAGCTTCGGAGCGGGAGGGCCCTACGAGCAGTACTTC
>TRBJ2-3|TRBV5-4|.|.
CASSLVPTKGDTQYF
TGTGCCAGCAGCTTGGTCCCCACAAAGGGGGATACGCAGTATTTT
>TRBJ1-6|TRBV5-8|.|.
CASSLAGASEPYNSPLHF
TGTGCCAGCAGCTTGGCGGGTGCCAGCGAACCATATAATTCACCCCTCCACTTT
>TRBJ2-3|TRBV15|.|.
CATSRTRSTDTQYF
TGTGCCACCAGCAGAACTAGGAGCACAGATACGCAGTATTTT
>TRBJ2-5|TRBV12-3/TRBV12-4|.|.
CASRPGTVGTQYF
TGTGCCAGCAGACCCGGGACTGTAGGGACCCAGTACTTC
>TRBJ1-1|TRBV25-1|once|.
CASSIGGIVSEAFF
TGTGCCAGCTCGATCGGGGGGATTGTCTCTGAAGCTTTCTTT
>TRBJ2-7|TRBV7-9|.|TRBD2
CASSLVASGGAAWQEQYF
TGTGCCAGCAGCTTAGTAGCTAGCGGGGGGGCCGCGTGGCAAGAGCAGTACTTC
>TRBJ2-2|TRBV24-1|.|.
CATSDFGGTNTGELFF
TGTGCCACCAGTGATTTCGGCGGGACGAACACCGGGGAGCTGTTTTTT
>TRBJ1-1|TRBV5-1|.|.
CASSQDSMNTEAFF
TGCGCCAGCAGCCAGGACAGCATGAACACTGAAGCTTTCTTT
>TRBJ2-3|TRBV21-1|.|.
CASSKDVESPITDTQYF
TGTGCCAGCAGCAAAGACGTCGAGAGTCCGATCACAGATACGCAGTATTTT
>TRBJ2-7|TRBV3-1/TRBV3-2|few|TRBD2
CASSRGTSGFSYEQYF
TGTGCCAGCAGCCGAGGGACTAGCGGATTCTCCTACGAGCAGTACTTC
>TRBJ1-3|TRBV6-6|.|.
CASSRDRNSGNTIYF
TGTGCCAGCAGTCGAGACAGGAACTCTGGAAACACCATATATTTT
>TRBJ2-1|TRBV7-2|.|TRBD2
CASSWGLVTDEQFF
TGTGCCAGCAGCTGGGGACTAGTGACGGATGAGCAGTTCTTC
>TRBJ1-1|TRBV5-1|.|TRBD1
CASSPGTGLFGTEAFF
TGCGCCAGCAGCCCCGGGACAGGGCTTTTCGGCACTGAAGCTTTCTTT
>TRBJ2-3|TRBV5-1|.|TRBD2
CASSLEQGLGTDTQYF
TGCGCCAGCAGCTTGGAGCAGGGACTAGGCACAGATACGCAGTATTTT
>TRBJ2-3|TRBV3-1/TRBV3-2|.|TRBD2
CASSQDIVASGSSDTQYF
TGTGCCAGCAGCCAAGATATCGTGGCTAGCGGGAGTTCAGATACGCAGTATTTT